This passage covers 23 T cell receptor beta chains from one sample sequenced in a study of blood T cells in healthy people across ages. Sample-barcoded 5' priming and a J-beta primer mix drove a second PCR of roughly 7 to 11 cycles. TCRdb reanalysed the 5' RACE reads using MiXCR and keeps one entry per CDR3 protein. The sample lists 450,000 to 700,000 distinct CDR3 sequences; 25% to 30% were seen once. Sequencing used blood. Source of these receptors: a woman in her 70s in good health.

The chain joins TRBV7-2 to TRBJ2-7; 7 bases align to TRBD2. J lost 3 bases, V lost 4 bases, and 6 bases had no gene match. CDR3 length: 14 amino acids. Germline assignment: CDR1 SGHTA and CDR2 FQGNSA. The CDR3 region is CASSYQRGNYEQYF. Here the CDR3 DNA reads TGTGCCAGCAGCTACCAGCGGGGCAACTACGAGCAGTACTTC.

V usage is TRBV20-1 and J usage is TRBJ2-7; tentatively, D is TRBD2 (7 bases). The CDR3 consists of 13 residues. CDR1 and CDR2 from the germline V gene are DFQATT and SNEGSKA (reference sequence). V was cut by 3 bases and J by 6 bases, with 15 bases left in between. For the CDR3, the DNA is TGCAGTGCTAGTGGAGGGGGGGCCGTCGAGCAGTACTTC. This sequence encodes CSASGGGAVEQYF.

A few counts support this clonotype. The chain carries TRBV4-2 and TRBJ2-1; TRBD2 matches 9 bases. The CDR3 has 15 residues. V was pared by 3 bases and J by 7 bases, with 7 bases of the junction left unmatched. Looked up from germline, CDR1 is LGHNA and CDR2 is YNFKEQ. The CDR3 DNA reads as TGTGCCAGCAGCCAGATAGCGGGAGAGGGAAATGAGCAGTTCTTC. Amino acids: CASSQIAGEGNEQFF.

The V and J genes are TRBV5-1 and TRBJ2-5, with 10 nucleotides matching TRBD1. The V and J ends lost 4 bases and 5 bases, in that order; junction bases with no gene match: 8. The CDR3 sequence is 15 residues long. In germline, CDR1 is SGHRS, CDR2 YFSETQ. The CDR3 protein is CASSRDRGVSETQYF. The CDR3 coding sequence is TGCGCCAGCAGCAGGGACAGGGGTGTATCGGAGACCCAGTACTTC.

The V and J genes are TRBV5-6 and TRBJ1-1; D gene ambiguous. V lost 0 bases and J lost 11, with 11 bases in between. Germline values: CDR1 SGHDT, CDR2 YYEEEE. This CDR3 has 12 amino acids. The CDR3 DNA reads TGTGCCAGCAGCTTGGGACTGATGACGGCTTTCTTT. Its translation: CASSLGLMTAFF. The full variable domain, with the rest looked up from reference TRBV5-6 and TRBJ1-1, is DAGVTQSPTHLIKTRGQQVTLRCSPKSGHDTVSWYQQALGQGPQFIFQYYEEEERQRGNFPDRFSGHQFPNYSSELNVNALLLGDSALYLCASSLGLMTAFFGQGTRLTVV.

As DNA, the CDR3 is TGCAGTGCTAGAGACGGGGGCGGCACCGGGGAGCTGTTTTTT. Amino acid sequence: CSARDGGGTGELFF. The chain links TRBV20-1 to TRBJ2-2; D may match TRBD1 or TRBD2 (6 bases each). Trimming stripped 0 bases from V and 4 bases from J, with 9 bases between. Germline loops: CDR1 DFQATT, CDR2 SNEGSKA (reference sequence). The CDR3 has 14 residues.

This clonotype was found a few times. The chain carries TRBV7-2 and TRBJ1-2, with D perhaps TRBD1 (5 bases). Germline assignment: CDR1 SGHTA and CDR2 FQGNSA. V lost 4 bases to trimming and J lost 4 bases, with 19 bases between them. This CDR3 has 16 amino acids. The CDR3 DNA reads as TGTGCCAGCAGCTCGGCCGGGACGATGCGGAGCTATGGCTACACCTTC. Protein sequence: CASSSAGTMRSYGYTF.

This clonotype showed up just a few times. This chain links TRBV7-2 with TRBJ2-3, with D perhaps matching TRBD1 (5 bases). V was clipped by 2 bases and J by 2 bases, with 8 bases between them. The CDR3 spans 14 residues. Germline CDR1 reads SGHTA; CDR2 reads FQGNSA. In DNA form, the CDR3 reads TGTGCCAGCAGCTTAACAGGACCCACAGATACGCAGTATTTT. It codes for CASSLTGPTDTQYF. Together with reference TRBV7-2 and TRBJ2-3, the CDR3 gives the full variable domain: GAGVSQSPSNKVTEKGKDVELRCDPISGHTALYWYRQSLGQGLEFLIYFQGNSAPDKSGLPSDRFSAERTGGSVSTLTIQRTQQEDSAVYLCASSLTGPTDTQYFGPGTRLTVL.

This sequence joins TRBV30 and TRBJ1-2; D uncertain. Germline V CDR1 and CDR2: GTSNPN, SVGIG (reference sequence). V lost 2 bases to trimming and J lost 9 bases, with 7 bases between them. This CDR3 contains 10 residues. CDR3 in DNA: TGTGCCTGGAGTCCCGCGAGCTACACCTTC. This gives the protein CAWSPASYTF. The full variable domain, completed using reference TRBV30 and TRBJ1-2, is SQTIHQWPATLVQPVGSPLSLECTVEGTSNPNLYWYRQAAGRGLQLLFYSVGIGQISSEVPQNLSASRPQDRQFILSSKKLLLSDSGFYLCAWSPASYTFGSGTRLTVV.

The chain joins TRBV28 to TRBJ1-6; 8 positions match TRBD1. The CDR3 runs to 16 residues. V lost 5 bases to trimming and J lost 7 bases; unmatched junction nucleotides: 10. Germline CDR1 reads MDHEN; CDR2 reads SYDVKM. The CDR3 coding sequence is TGTGCCAGCAGTCTGGCAGGGGGCGCGCCCAATTCACCCCTCCACTTT. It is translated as CASSLAGGAPNSPLHF.

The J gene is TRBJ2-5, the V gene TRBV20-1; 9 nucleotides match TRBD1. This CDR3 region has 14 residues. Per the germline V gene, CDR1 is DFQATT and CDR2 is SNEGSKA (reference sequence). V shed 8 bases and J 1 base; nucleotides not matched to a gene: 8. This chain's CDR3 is CSPAGGQGQETQYF. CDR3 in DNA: TGCAGTCCTGCCGGGGGACAGGGCCAAGAGACCCAGTACTTC.

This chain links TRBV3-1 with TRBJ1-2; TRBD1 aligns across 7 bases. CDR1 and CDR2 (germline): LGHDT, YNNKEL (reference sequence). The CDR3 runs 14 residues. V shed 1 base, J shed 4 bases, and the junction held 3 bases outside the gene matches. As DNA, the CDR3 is TGTGCCAGCAGCCAAGGGCGGGACAGCTATGGCTACACCTTC. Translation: CASSQGRDSYGYTF.

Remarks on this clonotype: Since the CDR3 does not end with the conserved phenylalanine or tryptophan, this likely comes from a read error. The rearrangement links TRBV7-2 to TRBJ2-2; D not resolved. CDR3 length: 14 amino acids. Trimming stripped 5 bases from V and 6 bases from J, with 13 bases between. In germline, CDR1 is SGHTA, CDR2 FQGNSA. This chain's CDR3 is CASSALPAAGELFS. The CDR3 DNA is TGTGCCAGCAGCGCCCTCCCCGCGGCCGGGGAGCTGTTTTCT.

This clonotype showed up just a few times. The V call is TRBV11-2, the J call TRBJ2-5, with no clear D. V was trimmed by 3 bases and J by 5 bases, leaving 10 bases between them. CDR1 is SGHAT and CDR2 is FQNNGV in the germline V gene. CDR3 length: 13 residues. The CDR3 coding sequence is TGTGCCAGCAGCTTTGGGCTAGTGGAGACCCAGTACTTC. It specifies CASSFGLVETQYF.

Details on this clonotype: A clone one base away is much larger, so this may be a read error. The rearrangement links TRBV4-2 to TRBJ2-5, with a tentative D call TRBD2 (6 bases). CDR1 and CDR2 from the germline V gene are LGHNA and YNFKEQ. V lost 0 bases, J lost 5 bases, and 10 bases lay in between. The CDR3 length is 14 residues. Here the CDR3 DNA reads TGTGCCAGCAGCCAAGACGGGGGTGGGGAGACCCAGTACTTC. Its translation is CASSQDGGGETQYF.

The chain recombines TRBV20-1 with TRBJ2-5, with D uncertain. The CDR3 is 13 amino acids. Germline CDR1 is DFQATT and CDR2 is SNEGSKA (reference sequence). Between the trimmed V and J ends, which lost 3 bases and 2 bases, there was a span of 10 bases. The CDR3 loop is CSASLSAQETQYF. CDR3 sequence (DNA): TGCAGTGCTAGTCTCTCAGCACAAGAGACCCAGTACTTC.

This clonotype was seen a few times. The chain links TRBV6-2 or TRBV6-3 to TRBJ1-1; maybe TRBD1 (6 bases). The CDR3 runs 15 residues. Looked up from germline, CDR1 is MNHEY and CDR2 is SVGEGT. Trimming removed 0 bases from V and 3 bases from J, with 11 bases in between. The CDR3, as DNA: TGTGCCAGCAGTTACTCGCAGGGGAAGGACACTGAAGCTTTCTTT. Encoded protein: CASSYSQGKDTEAFF.

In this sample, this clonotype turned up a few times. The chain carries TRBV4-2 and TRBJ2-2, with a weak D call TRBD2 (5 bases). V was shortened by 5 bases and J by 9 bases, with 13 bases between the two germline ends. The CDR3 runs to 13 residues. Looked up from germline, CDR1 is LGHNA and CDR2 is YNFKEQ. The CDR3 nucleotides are TGTGCCAGCAGCGCGGATGACTACCGGGAGCTGTTTTTT. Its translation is CASSADDYRELFF.

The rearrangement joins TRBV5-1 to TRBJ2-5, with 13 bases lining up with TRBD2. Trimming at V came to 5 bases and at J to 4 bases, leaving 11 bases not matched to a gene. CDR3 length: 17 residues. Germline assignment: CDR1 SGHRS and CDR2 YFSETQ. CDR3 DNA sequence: TGCGCCAGCAGAGCGACTAGCGGGGGGTCGGTAGGAGAGACCCAGTACTTC. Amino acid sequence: CASRATSGGSVGETQYF. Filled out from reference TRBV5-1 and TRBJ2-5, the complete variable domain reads KAGVTQTPRYLIKTRGQQVTLSCSPISGHRSVSWYQQTPGQGLQFLFEYFSETQRNKGNFPGRFSGRQFSNSRSEMNVSTLELGDSALYLCASRATSGGSVGETQYFGPGTRLLVL.

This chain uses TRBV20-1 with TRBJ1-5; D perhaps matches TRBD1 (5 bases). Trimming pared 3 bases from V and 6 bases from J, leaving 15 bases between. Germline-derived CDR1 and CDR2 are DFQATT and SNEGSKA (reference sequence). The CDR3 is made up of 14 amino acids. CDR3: CSASGGRIRQPQHF. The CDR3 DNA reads TGCAGTGCTAGCGGGGGAAGGATTCGTCAGCCCCAGCATTTT.

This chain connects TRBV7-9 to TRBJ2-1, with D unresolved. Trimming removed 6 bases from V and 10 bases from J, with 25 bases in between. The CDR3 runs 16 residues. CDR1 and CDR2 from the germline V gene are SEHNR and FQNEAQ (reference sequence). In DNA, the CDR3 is TGTGCCAGCAGTACGATTAGGCGGAGATCGGCAGACGAGCAGTTCTTC. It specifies CASSTIRRRSADEQFF.

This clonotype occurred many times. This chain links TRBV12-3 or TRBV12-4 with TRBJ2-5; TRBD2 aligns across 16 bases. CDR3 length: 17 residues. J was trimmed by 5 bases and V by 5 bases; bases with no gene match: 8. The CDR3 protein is CASSPGTSGGAGETQYF. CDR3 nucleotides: TGTGCCAGCAGTCCTGGGACTAGCGGGGGGGCGGGTGAGACCCAGTACTTC.

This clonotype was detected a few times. CDR3 in DNA: TGTGCCAGCAGAACAGGGGACGCGCTTAAGACCCAGTACTTC. The encoded protein is CASRTGDALKTQYF. The chain is built from TRBV6-1 and TRBJ2-5; 7 bases agree with TRBD1. The germline V gene encodes CDR1 MNHNS and CDR2 SASEGT. The length of the CDR3 is 14 residues. V was clipped by 6 bases and J by 6 bases; unmatched bases: 10.